The next 5 T cell receptor beta chains were all read from a single sample in a study of shared clonotypes between healthy human individuals. The assay was immunoSEQ multiplex PCR, and TCRdb's table has in-frame clones only and misses some. Among about 2,200,000 clones listed, about 93% were seen once. CD8 cells classed as naive were CD45RO-negative and positively selected for CCR7, excluding terminally differentiated effector memory CD45RA+ cells. Sequenced sample: naive CD8+ T cells from PBMCs. These TCRs come from a young man in good health. Some clones in this sample may be carry-over from other donors' samples.

The rearrangement joins TRBV4-3 to TRBJ1-2; 11 bases align to TRBD1. Trimming removed 4 bases from V and 2 bases from J; junction bases left unmatched: 6. This CDR3 region has 16 residues. Germline V lookup: CDR1 LGHNA, CDR2 YSLEER. The CDR3 sequence: CASSPSRTGGNYGYTF. CDR3 nucleotide sequence: TGCGCCAGCAGCCCATCGCGGACAGGGGGCAACTATGGCTACACCTTC.

J is TRBJ2-7 and V is TRBV27; either TRBD1 or TRBD2 may fit D (5 bases each). This CDR3 region has 17 residues. CDR1 is MNHEY, CDR2 SMNVEV, per germline (reference sequence). V was trimmed by 5 bases and J by 2 bases, leaving 22 bases between them. CDR3 residues: CASSRGTNPTGPYEQYF. CDR3 bases: TGTGCCAGCAGTCGTGGAACTAATCCCACGGGGCCCTACGAGCAGTACTTC.

The J gene is TRBJ1-2, the V gene TRBV19; D is ambiguous. Germline loops: CDR1 LNHDA, CDR2 SQIVND (reference sequence). The ends were cut back, 3 bases at V and 0 bases at J, with 11 bases in the middle. The CDR3 totals 15 residues. The DNA of the CDR3 is TGTGCCAGTAGTATTGCCCAGGAAACTAACTATGGCTACACCTTC. Translation gives CASSIAQETNYGYTF.

The genes are TRBV7-8 and TRBJ2-7; 8 nucleotides line up with TRBD1. J gave up 3 bases and V 2 bases, and 9 bases lay outside the gene matches. Germline lookup yields CDR1 SGHVS and CDR2 FQNEAQ. This CDR3 is built from 16 residues. This CDR3 reads CASSLLDRVRVYEQYF. For the CDR3, the DNA is TGTGCCAGCAGCTTACTGGACAGGGTACGGGTCTACGAGCAGTACTTC.

The V and J genes are TRBV9 and TRBJ2-5; D is ambiguous. This CDR3 contains 14 residues. Germline loops: CDR1 SGDLS, CDR2 YYNGEE. V lost 1 base to trimming and J lost 2 bases, with 9 bases between them. The CDR3 reads CASSVSGKQETQYF. The CDR3 DNA sequence: TGTGCCAGCAGCGTATCCGGAAAACAAGAGACCCAGTACTTC.